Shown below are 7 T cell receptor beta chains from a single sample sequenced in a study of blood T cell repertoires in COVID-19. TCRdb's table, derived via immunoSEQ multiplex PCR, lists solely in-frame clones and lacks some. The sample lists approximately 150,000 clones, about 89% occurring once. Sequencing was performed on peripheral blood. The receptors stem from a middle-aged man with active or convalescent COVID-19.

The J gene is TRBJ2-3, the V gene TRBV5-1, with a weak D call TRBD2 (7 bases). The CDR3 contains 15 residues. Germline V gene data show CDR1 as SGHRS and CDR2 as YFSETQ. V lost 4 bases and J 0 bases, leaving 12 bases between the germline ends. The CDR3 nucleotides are TGCGCCAGCAGCCCGGGGGGCTCTAGCACAGATACGCAGTATTTT. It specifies CASSPGGSSTDTQYF.

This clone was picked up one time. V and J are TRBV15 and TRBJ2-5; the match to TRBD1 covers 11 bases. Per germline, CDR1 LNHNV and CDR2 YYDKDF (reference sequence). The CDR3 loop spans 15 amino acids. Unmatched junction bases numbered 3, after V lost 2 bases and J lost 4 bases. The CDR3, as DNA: TGTGCCACCAGCAGAACCGGGACAGGGGGAGAGACCCAGTACTTC. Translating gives CATSRTGTGGETQYF.

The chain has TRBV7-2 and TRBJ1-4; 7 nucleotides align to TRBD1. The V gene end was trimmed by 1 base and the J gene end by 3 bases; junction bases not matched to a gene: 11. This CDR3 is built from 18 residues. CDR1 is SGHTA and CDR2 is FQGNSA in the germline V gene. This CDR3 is CASSLGNRGLWANEKLFF. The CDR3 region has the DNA TGTGCCAGCAGCTTAGGGAACAGGGGCCTCTGGGCTAATGAAAAACTGTTTTTT.

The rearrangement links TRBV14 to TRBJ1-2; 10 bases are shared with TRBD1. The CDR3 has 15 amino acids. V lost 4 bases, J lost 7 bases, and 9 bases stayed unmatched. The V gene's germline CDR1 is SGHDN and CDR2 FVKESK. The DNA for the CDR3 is TGTGCCAGCAGCCGAGGGGGACAGGGGATTCGTGGCTACACCTTC. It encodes CASSRGGQGIRGYTF.

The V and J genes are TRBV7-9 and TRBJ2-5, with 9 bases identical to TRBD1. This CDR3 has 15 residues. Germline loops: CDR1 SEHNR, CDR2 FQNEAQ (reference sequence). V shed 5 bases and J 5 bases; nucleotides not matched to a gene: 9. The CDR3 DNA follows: TGTGCCAGCAGCCCGCCCGGGACAGGGCCCGAGACCCAGTACTTC. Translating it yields CASSPPGTGPETQYF.

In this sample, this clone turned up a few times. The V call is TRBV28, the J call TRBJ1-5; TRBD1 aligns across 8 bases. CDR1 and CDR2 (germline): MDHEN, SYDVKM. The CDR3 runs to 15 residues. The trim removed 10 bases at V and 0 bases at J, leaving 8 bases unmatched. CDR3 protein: CATKPGQVSNQPQHF. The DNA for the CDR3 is TGTGCCACAAAGCCGGGACAGGTTAGCAATCAGCCCCAGCATTTT.

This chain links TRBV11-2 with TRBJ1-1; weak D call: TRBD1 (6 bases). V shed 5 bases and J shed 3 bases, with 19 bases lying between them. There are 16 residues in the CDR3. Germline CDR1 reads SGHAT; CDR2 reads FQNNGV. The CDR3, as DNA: TGTGCCAGCAGCGTTACGGTGGGGGCTAGGGACACTGAAGCTTTCTTT. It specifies CASSVTVGARDTEAFF.